The entry below describes one TCR beta chain. Germline is not matched at one junction end, which may reflect a read error. Libraries were prepared by immunoSEQ multiplex PCR; TCRdb keeps only in-frame clonotypes and omits some of them. Seen here are some 270,000 clones, 75% to 90% observed once, and the top ten hold approximately 0.84%. The germline V gene has CDR1 SSHAT and CDR2 FNYEAQ (reference sequence). There are 14 residues in the CDR3. The sample belongs to a study of blood T cell repertoires in COVID-19. Material: peripheral blood. J is TRBJ2-7 and V is TRBV7-7; 8 nucleotides agree with TRBD1. This clonotype originated in a man aged 30 to 39 with acute or convalescent COVID-19. The CDR3 region has the DNA TGTGCTAGCAGCAAAGACAGGGGCTCCTACGAGCAGTACTTC. Translating it yields CASSKDRGSYEQYF. The variable domain in full, with the rest retrieved from reference TRBV7-7 and TRBJ2-7, is GAGVSQSPRYKVTKRGQDVTLRCDPISSHATLYWYQQALGQGPEFLTYFNYEAQPDKSGLPSDRFSAERPEGSISTLTIQRTEQRDSAMYRCASSKDRGSYEQYFGPGTRLTVT.